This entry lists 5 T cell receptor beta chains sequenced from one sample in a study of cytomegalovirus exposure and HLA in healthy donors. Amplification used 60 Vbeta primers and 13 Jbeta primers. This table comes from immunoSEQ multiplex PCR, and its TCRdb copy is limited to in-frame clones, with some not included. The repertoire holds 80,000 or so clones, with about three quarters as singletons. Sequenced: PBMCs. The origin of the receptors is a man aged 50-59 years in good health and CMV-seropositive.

The CDR3 region is CASSHRSLAGSYNEQFF. The DNA for the CDR3 is TGTGCCAGCAGCCACCGTTCCCTTGCGGGATCCTACAATGAGCAGTTCTTC. This chain links TRBV21-1 with TRBJ2-1; TRBD2, the D gene given by the table, was not confirmed from the DNA. TRBV21-1 is a listed pseudogene. There are 17 residues in the CDR3.

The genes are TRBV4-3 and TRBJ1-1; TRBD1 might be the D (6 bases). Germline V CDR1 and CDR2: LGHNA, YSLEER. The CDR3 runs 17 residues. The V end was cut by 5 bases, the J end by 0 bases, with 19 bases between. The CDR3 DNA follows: TGCGCCAGCAGCTCACAGGGAGAGGGAATCCTGAACACTGAAGCTTTCTTT. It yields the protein CASSSQGEGILNTEAFF.

CDR3 loop: CASSLGLLAGVHNEQFF. CDR3 nucleotide sequence: TGCGCCAGCAGCTTGGGACTACTAGCGGGAGTACACAATGAGCAGTTCTTC. The chain links TRBV5-1 to TRBJ2-1; TRBD2 agrees at 11 bases. The CDR3 is 17 amino acids. In germline, CDR1 is SGHRS, CDR2 YFSETQ. The V and J ends lost 0 bases and 5 bases, in that order; junction bases with no gene match: 7.

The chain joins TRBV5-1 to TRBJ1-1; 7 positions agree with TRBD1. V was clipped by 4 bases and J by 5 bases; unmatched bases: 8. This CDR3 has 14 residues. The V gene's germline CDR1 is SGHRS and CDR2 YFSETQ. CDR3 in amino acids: CASSALTGRTEAFF. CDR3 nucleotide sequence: TGCGCCAGCAGCGCATTGACAGGGAGGACTGAAGCTTTCTTT.

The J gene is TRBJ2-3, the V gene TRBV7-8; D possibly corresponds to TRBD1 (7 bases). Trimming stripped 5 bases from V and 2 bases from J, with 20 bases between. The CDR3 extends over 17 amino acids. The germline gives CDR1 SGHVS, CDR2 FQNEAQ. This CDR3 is CASSPRLGGQPTDTQYF. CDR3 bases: TGTGCCAGCAGCCCCCGGCTGGGGGGACAGCCCACAGATACGCAGTATTTT.